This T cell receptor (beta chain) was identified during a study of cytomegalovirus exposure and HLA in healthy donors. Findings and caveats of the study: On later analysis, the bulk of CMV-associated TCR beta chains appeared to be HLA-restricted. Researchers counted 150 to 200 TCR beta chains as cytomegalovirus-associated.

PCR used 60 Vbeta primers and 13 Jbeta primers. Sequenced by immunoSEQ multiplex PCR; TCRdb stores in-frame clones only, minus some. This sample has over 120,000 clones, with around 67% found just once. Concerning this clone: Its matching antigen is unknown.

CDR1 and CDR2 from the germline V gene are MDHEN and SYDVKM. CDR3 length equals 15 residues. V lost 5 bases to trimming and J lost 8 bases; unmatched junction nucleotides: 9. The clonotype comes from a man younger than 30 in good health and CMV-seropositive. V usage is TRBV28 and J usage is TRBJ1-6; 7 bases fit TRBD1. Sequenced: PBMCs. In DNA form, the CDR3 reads TGTGCCAGCAGTACAGACAGGGAGGAGTATTCACCCCTCCACTTT. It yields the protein CASSTDREEYSPLHF.